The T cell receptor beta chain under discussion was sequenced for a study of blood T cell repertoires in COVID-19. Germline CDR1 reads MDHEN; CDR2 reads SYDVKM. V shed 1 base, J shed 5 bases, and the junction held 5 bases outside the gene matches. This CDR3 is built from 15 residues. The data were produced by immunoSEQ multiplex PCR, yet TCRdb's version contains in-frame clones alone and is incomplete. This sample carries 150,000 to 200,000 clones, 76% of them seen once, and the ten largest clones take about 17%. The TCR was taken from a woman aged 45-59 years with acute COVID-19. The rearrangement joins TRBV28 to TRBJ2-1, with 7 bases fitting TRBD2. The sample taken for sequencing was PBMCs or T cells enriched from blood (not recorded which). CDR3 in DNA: TGTGCCAGCAGTTTATTCGCTAGCGGAGACAATGAGCAGTTCTTC. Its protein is CASSLFASGDNEQFF.